The next 31 T cell receptor beta chains were all read from a single sample in a study of T cell responses to AZD1222 COVID-19 vaccine. TCRdb's table, derived via immunoSEQ multiplex PCR, lists solely in-frame clones and lacks some. The data contain 95,000 to 150,000 clones, about 89% of them singletons. The sequences come from peripheral blood, collected on day 0 of MenACWY control vaccination. All receptors come from an adult in good health.

The chain links TRBV12-5 to TRBJ1-1, with D perhaps matching TRBD1 (5 bases). CDR3 length: 15 residues. Germline CDR1 is LGHNT and CDR2 is FRNRAP. V lost 0 bases and J 8 bases, leaving 16 bases between the germline ends. The CDR3 DNA reads TGTGCTAGTGGTTTGGTACTGGTGGGGCGTTCGGAAGCTTTCTTT. It codes for CASGLVLVGRSEAFF.

The V and J genes are TRBV27 and TRBJ1-6; D is undetermined. This CDR3 has 13 amino acids. Germline CDR1 and CDR2: MNHEY and SMNVEV (reference sequence). Deletions cut 0 bases from V and 8 bases from J, with 5 bases between. The CDR3 protein is CASSLSAHSPLHF. CDR3 nucleotides: TGTGCCAGCAGTTTATCGGCCCATTCACCCCTCCACTTT.

A few counts support this clone. The chain is built from TRBV5-3 and TRBJ2-7; TRBD1 is a possible D gene (5 bases). TRBV5-3 is an ORF; its function is uncertain. This CDR3 spans 16 amino acids. Trimming took 1 base from V and 2 from J, leaving 16 bases between them. The CDR3 region has the DNA TGTGCCAGAAGCTTGTCTCCGGTTGGGGCCCCCTACGAGCAGTACTTC. Translating gives CARSLSPVGAPYEQYF.

The chain uses TRBV7-9 and TRBJ1-3; D not certain. This CDR3 is 18 amino acids long. Germline CDR1 reads SEHNR; CDR2 reads FQNEAQ (reference sequence). The ends were cut back, 3 bases at V and 0 bases at J, with 18 bases in the middle. The CDR3 bases are TGTGCCAGCAGCTTCCCTCCCTCGGAGGACCGCTCTGGAAACACCATATATTTT. Its protein product is CASSFPPSEDRSGNTIYF. The full variable domain, in which reference TRBV7-9 and TRBJ1-3 provide the parts outside the CDR3, is DTGVSQNPRHKITKRGQNVTFRCDPISEHNRLYWYRQTLGQGPEFLTYFQNEAQLEKSRLLSDRFSAERPKGSFSTLEIQRTEQGDSAMYLCASSFPPSEDRSGNTIYFGEGSWLTVV.

The rearrangement uses TRBV5-4 and TRBJ2-2; TRBD1 aligns across 9 bases. Looked up from germline, CDR1 is SGHNT and CDR2 is YYREEE (reference sequence). The CDR3 sequence is 17 residues long. With 2 bases clipped from V and 4 bases from J, the junction kept 9 bases outside the gene matches. DNA for the CDR3: TGTGCCAGCAGCTTACCGGGACAGGGATCGGTCACCGGGGAGCTGTTTTTT. Translating it yields CASSLPGQGSVTGELFF.

The rearrangement uses TRBV29-1 and TRBJ1-3; D is undetermined. The CDR3 sequence is 13 residues long. Germline V CDR1 and CDR2: SQVTM, ANQGSEA. V was clipped by 4 bases and J by 0 bases, with 7 bases between them. The CDR3 DNA follows: TGCAGCGTTGCGAAGAACTCTGGAAACACCATATATTTT. Translation gives CSVAKNSGNTIYF.

The chain combines TRBV28 with TRBJ1-1, with 7 bases fitting TRBD1. The CDR3 has 16 residues. Trimming cost V 6 bases and J 0 bases; bases outside gene matches: 10. From germline, CDR1 is MDHEN and CDR2 SYDVKM. CDR3 bases: TGTGCCAGCAGAATAGGGACAGCCAATATGAACACTGAAGCTTTCTTT. Protein: CASRIGTANMNTEAFF. The full variable domain, completed using reference TRBV28 and TRBJ1-1, is DVKVTQSSRYLVKRTGEKVFLECVQDMDHENMFWYRQDPGLGLRLIYFSYDVKMKEKGDIPEGYSVSREKKERFSLILESASTNQTSMYLCASRIGTANMNTEAFFGQGTRLTVV.

The count of this clone is one. The chain uses TRBV9 and TRBJ2-1; TRBD2 matches at 14 bases. Germline values: CDR1 SGDLS, CDR2 YYNGEE. The CDR3 runs to 17 residues. Trimming took 4 bases from V and 6 from J; bases not matched to a gene: 9. CDR3 DNA sequence: TGTGCCAGCAGCCCGCAAGGCGGACTAGCGGGAGGCAATGAGCAGTTCTTC. Its protein is CASSPQGGLAGGNEQFF.

The count of this clone is one. CDR3 sequence: CAWSTQGANYGYTF. In DNA, the CDR3 is TGTGCCTGGAGTACACAGGGAGCTAACTATGGCTACACCTTC. The rearrangement joins TRBV30 to TRBJ1-2; D possibly corresponds to TRBD1 (6 bases). Trimming stripped 2 bases from V and 0 bases from J, with 10 bases between. Germline CDR1 is GTSNPN and CDR2 is SVGIG (reference sequence). CDR3 length equals 14 residues.

The chain has TRBV29-1 and TRBJ1-1; possibly TRBD1 for D (5 bases). The CDR3 spans 13 residues. Deletions cut 5 bases from V and 4 bases from J, with 14 bases between. CDR1 is SQVTM and CDR2 is ANQGSEA in the germline V gene. CDR3 DNA sequence: TGCAGCGTTCTGTCCGGGACGGGCACTGAAGCTTTCTTT. This translates into CSVLSGTGTEAFF.

This chain uses TRBV14 with TRBJ1-1, with D hard to call. The V end lost 5 bases, the J end lost 6 bases, and 13 bases lay between the germline ends. The length of the CDR3 is 13 residues. CDR1 is SGHDN, CDR2 FVKESK, per germline. The CDR3 DNA reads as TGTGCCAGCAGCAACCACCCAGGCGCTGAAGCTTTCTTT. Its translation: CASSNHPGAEAFF.

The chain couples TRBV5-1 to TRBJ2-1; 14 bases line up with TRBD2. In germline, CDR1 is SGHRS, CDR2 YFSETQ. Losses at the gene ends were 7 bases for V and 14 bases for J; bases not matched to a gene: 17. CDR3 size: 16 residues. The CDR3 DNA is TGCGCCAGCCGACCCACGGGACTAGCGGGAGTTACGACAGAGTTCTTC. It encodes CASRPTGLAGVTTEFF.

V gene TRBV11-2 combines with J gene TRBJ2-7, with D possibly TRBD2 on 6 matching bases. The length of the CDR3 is 15 residues. V gave up 2 bases and J gave up 3 bases, with 14 bases separating them. Per germline, CDR1 SGHAT and CDR2 FQNNGV. CDR3 coding DNA: TGTGCCAGCAGCTTACAGTGGGAGGCGGGCTACGAGCAGTACTTC. Its translation: CASSLQWEAGYEQYF.

The chain has TRBV12-3 or TRBV12-4 and TRBJ1-2; the D is unclear. Trimming cost V 8 bases and J 4 bases, with 14 bases left between them. The CDR3 length is 13 residues. In DNA form, the CDR3 reads TGTGCCAGCTTGTCAAGGGCCGGCTATGGCTACACCTTC. It specifies CASLSRAGYGYTF.

The chain has TRBV24-1 and TRBJ2-2; 7 positions match TRBD1. V shed 2 bases and J 4 bases; nucleotides not matched to a gene: 6. The CDR3 is 16 residues long. Germline values: CDR1 KGHDR, CDR2 SFDVKD. The chain's CDR3 is CATSDSSDRLTGELFF. The CDR3 region has the DNA TGTGCCACCAGTGATTCCTCGGACAGGCTCACCGGGGAGCTGTTTTTT.

The V call is TRBV27, the J call TRBJ2-7; D gene uncertain. The CDR3 sequence is 15 residues long. Germline CDR1 and CDR2: MNHEY and SMNVEV (reference sequence). V lost 0 bases to trimming and J lost 5 bases, with 14 bases between them. In DNA, the CDR3 is TGTGCCAGCAGTTTATCGGCCGCATATACCCACGAGCAGTACTTC. It translates to CASSLSAAYTHEQYF.

The chain joins TRBV5-4 to TRBJ2-2, with TRBD1 matching over 8 bases. The CDR3 is 16 amino acids. V gave up 3 bases and J gave up 2 bases; unmatched junction bases: 6. CDR1 is SGHNT and CDR2 is YYREEE in the germline V gene (reference sequence). DNA of the CDR3: TGTGCCAGCAGCTCCGGGGACAGGCTAAACACCGGGGAGCTGTTTTTT. The encoded protein is CASSSGDRLNTGELFF.

This clone was observed a handful of times. J is TRBJ2-3 and V is TRBV27, with 13 bases aligning to TRBD2. Germline assignment: CDR1 MNHEY and CDR2 SMNVEV (reference sequence). V was pared by 7 bases and J by 1 base, with 17 bases of the junction left unmatched. The CDR3 is made up of 20 amino acids. CDR3 in DNA: TGTGCCAGCAACCCTTTTATCGGACTAGCGGGAGTCGCGGGCACAGATACGCAGTATTTT. It specifies CASNPFIGLAGVAGTDTQYF.

The chain carries TRBV4-2 and TRBJ2-4; TRBD1 aligns across 7 bases. V dropped 1 base and J dropped 9; count of bases not matched to a gene: 9. The germline V gene encodes CDR1 LGHNA and CDR2 YNFKEQ. The CDR3 sequence is 15 residues long. The CDR3 DNA reads TGTGCCAGCAGCCAAGCAAAAGGACAGGTGGGCATTCAGTACTTC. Its translation is CASSQAKGQVGIQYF.

This chain connects TRBV6-5 to TRBJ2-1; 7 bases are shared with TRBD2. CDR3 length: 13 amino acids. Unmatched junction bases numbered 7, after V lost 7 bases and J lost 7 bases. Germline CDR1 and CDR2: MNHEY and SVGAGI. Here the CDR3 reads CASIQSGANEQFF. CDR3 bases: TGTGCCAGCATTCAGAGCGGGGCTAATGAGCAGTTCTTC.

The genes are TRBV6-5 and TRBJ1-2; 7 bases align to TRBD1. The CDR3 spans 13 residues. From germline, CDR1 is MNHEY and CDR2 SVGAGI. Trimming removed 6 bases from V and 7 bases from J; junction bases left unmatched: 8. CDR3 DNA sequence: TGTGCCAGCAGCAGGGGGTTGGGGGGTGGCTACACCTTC. As protein: CASSRGLGGGYTF.

The chain has TRBV19 and TRBJ1-1; 7 nucleotides line up with TRBD1. The CDR3 is 16 residues long. CDR1 is LNHDA, CDR2 SQIVND, per germline (reference sequence). V dropped 6 bases and J dropped 1; count of bases not matched to a gene: 11. CDR3 loop: CASSSGETGKNTEAFF. The CDR3, as DNA: TGTGCCAGTAGCTCAGGGGAGACAGGGAAGAACACTGAAGCTTTCTTT.

This chain links TRBV19 with TRBJ2-7; perhaps TRBD2 as D (6 bases). CDR1 is LNHDA, CDR2 SQIVND, per germline (reference sequence). Trimming removed 9 bases from V and 0 bases from J, with 15 bases in between. The CDR3 length is 14 residues. The CDR3: CASGGEAGSYEQYF. As DNA, the CDR3 is TGTGCCAGCGGCGGGGAGGCTGGCTCCTACGAGCAGTACTTC.

This CDR3 reads CASSLGGTPSGANVLTF. CDR3 sequence (DNA): TGTGCCAGCAGCTTAGGAGGAACCCCCTCTGGGGCCAACGTCCTGACTTTC. This chain connects TRBV7-2 to TRBJ2-6; no reliable D call. Between the trimmed V and J ends, which lost 1 base and 0 bases, there was a span of 10 bases. From germline, CDR1 is SGHTA and CDR2 FQGNSA. There are 17 residues in the CDR3.

This clone was recorded once. The chain links TRBV11-3 to TRBJ2-5, with D possibly being TRBD2 (5 bases). The CDR3 totals 17 residues. CDR1 SGHNT and CDR2 YENEEA come from the germline V gene. V was pared by 2 bases and J by 5 bases, with 21 bases between. The CDR3 protein is CASSLTDTLVGSETQYF. The CDR3 DNA reads as TGTGCCAGCAGCTTAACCGATACACTAGTGGGGAGTGAGACCCAGTACTTC.

The chain has TRBV29-1 and TRBJ2-4; D is unresolved. The CDR3 length is 13 residues. V was clipped by 6 bases and J by 3 bases, with 12 bases between them. Germline-derived CDR1 and CDR2 are SQVTM and ANQGSEA. The CDR3 sequence is CSVVQRYKNIQYF. For the CDR3, the DNA is TGCAGCGTAGTGCAGCGATACAAAAACATTCAGTACTTC.

The V call is TRBV12-3 or TRBV12-4, the J call TRBJ2-2, with 7 positions matching TRBD1. Trimming cost V 0 bases and J 15 bases; bases outside gene matches: 4. The CDR3 runs to 12 residues. CDR3 bases: TGTGCCAGCAGTTTAGCAGGGGGCAAGTTGTTTTTT. Its protein is CASSLAGGKLFF.

The chain is built from TRBV10-3 and TRBJ2-2; the D gene is possibly TRBD2 (6 bases). Germline CDR1 and CDR2: ENHRY and SYGVKD. This CDR3 comprises 12 residues. Between the trimmed V and J ends, which lost 7 bases and 6 bases, there was a span of 9 bases. The CDR3 nucleotides are TGTGCCATCACCGGGACTCCCGGGGAGCTGTTTTTT. Its protein is CAITGTPGELFF.

The chain couples TRBV29-1 to TRBJ2-3; no firm D call. Per germline, CDR1 SQVTM and CDR2 ANQGSEA. The CDR3 loop spans 12 amino acids. V was trimmed by 4 bases and J by 6 bases, leaving 11 bases between them. Here the CDR3 DNA reads TGCAGCGTTGGAAAAGGGTCTGATACGCAGTATTTT. This sequence encodes CSVGKGSDTQYF.

The chain uses TRBV25-1 and TRBJ2-7; 9 bases align to TRBD1. The CDR3 extends over 11 amino acids. Germline lookup yields CDR1 MGHDK and CDR2 SYGVNS. V shed 10 bases and J 6 bases; nucleotides not matched to a gene: 4. CDR3 sequence reads: CATRQGGEQYF. As DNA, the CDR3 is TGTGCCACCCGACAGGGGGGCGAGCAGTACTTC.

This chain connects TRBV6-5 to TRBJ2-2; no clear D. Germline V gives CDR1 MNHEY, CDR2 SVGAGI. Deletions cut 6 bases from V and 7 bases from J, with 12 bases between. This CDR3 has 13 amino acids. CDR3 sequence: CASRKELGGELFF. CDR3 coding DNA: TGTGCCAGCAGGAAAGAACTCGGCGGGGAGCTGTTTTTT.